This T cell receptor (beta chain) is from a study of shared T cell receptors in the human thymus. Libraries were prepared by immunoSEQ multiplex PCR; TCRdb keeps only in-frame clonotypes and omits some of them. The sample holds some 760,000 clones; approximately 85% are singletons and the top ten take around 0.0094%. Trimming stripped 4 bases from V and 4 bases from J, with 20 bases between. Germline loops: CDR1 SGDLS, CDR2 YYNGEE. The CDR3 has 16 residues. These same data were also listed under a study on human thymus T cells. This second report adds: The study used thymus tissue resected during corrective heart surgery.

The TCR sequence derives from a girl in the first two years of life with a congenital heart defect. This rearrangement joins TRBV9 to TRBJ1-2; D remains unclear. Material: thymocytes. The CDR3 protein is CASSPREETSFYGYTF. In DNA form, the CDR3 reads TGTGCCAGCAGCCCTCGAGAGGAGACCTCCTTCTATGGCTACACCTTC.